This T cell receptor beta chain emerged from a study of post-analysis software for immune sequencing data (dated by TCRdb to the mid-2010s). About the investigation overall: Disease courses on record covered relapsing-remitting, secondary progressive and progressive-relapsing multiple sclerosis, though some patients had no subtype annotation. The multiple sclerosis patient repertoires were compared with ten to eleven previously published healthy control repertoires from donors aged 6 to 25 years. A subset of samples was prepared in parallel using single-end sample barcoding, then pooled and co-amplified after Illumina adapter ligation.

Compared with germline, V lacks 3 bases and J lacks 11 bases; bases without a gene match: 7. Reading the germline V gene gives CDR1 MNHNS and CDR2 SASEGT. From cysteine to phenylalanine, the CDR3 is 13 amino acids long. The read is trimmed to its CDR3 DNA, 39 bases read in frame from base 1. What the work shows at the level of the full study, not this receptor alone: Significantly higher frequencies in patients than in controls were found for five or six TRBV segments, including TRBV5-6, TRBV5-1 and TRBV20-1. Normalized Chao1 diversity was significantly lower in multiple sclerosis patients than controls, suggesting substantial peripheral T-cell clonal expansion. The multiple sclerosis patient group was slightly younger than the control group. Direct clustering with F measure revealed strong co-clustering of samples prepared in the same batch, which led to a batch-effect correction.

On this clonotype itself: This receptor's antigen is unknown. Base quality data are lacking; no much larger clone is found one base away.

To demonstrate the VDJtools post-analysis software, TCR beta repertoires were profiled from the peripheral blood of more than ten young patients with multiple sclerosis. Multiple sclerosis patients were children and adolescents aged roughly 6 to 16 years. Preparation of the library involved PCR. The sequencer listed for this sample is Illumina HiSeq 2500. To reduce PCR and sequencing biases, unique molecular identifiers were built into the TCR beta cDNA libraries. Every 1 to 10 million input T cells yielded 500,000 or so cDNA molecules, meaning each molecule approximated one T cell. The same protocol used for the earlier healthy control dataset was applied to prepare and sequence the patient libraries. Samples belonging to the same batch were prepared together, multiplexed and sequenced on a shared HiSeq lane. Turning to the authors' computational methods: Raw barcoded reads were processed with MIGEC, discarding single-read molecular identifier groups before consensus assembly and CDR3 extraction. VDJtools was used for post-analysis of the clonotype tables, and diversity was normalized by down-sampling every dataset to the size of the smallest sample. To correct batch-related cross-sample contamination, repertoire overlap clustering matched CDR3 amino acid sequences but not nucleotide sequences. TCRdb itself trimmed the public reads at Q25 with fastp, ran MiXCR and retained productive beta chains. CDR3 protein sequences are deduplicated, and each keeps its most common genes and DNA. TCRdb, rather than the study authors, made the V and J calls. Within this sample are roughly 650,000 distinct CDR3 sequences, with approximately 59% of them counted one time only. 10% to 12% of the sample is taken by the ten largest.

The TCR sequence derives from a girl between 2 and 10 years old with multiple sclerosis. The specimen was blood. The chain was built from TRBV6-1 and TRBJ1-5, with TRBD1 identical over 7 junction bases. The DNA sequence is TGTGCCAGCAGTGACAGGGGGGTCGTCGCCCAGCATTTT. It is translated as CASSDRGVVAQHF.